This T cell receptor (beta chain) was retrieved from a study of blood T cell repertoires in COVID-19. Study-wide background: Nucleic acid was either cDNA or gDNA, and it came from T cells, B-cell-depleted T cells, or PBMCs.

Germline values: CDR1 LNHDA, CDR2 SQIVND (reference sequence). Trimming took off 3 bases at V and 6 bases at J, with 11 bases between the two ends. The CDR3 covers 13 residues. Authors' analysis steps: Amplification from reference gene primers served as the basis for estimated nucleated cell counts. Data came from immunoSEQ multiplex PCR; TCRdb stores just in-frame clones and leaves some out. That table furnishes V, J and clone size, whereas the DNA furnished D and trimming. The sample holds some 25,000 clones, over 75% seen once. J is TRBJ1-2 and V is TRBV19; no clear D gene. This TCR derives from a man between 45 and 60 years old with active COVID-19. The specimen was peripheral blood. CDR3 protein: CASSISGVDGYTF. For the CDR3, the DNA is TGTGCCAGTAGTATTAGCGGAGTCGATGGCTACACCTTC.